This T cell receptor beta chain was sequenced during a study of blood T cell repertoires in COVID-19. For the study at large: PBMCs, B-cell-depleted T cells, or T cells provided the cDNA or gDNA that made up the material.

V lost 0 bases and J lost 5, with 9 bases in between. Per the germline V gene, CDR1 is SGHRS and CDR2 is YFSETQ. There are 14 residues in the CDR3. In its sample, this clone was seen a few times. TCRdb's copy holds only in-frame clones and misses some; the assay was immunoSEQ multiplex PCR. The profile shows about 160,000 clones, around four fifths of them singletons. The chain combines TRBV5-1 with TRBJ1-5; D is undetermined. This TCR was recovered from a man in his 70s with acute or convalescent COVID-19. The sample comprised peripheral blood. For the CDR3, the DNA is TGCGCCAGCAGCTTGGGAGGCGGAGATCAGCCCCAGCATTTT. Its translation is CASSLGGGDQPQHF.